These 25 T cell receptor beta chains were sequenced from one sample in a study of blood T cell repertoires in COVID-19 (dated by TCRdb to 2018 to 2020). The method behind the library was the immunoSEQ multiplex PCR assay. Sourced from immuneACCESS, this table was stored by TCRdb with only in-frame sequences that have V and J called. A share of the clones is absent; for the studies checked, an unresolved V gene accounts for under half, and the remainder has no known explanation. Here the sample has some 300,000 clones; over 75% occur a single time. The ten largest clones represent roughly 0.94% of the sample. The sample taken for sequencing was PBMCs or T cells enriched from blood (not recorded which). These receptors originate from a woman under 40 who had recovered from COVID-19.

The chain joins TRBV7-2 to TRBJ1-3; TRBD1 might be the D (5 bases). The V end was cut by 5 bases, the J end by 8 bases, with 22 bases between. Germline V gene sequence: CDR1 SGHTA, CDR2 FQGNSA. This CDR3 has 16 residues. The CDR3 region has the DNA TGTGCCAGCAGCCAACTTCGCGGGACCGGTTTGGACACCATATATTTT. Its translation is CASSQLRGTGLDTIYF. Variable domain in full (rest from reference TRBV7-2 and TRBJ1-3): GAGVSQSPSNKVTEKGKDVELRCDPISGHTALYWYRQSLGQGLEFLIYFQGNSAPDKSGLPSDRFSAERTGGSVSTLTIQRTQQEDSAVYLCASSQLRGTGLDTIYFGEGSWLTVV.

The chain combines TRBV9 with TRBJ1-1; D is ambiguous. CDR3 length: 13 residues. Germline-derived CDR1 and CDR2 are SGDLS and YYNGEE. Trimming removed 0 bases at V and 6 bases at J, with 9 bases between. The CDR3 is CASSVGAQAEAFF. The CDR3 DNA follows: TGTGCCAGCAGCGTAGGGGCCCAGGCTGAAGCTTTCTTT.

V gene TRBV15 combines with J gene TRBJ1-6; 7 bases align to TRBD1. Trimming cost V 8 bases and J 9 bases; bases outside gene matches: 10. The CDR3 totals 14 residues. CDR1 is LNHNV, CDR2 YYDKDF, per germline (reference sequence). The DNA of the CDR3 is TGTGCCACCGGCATCGGAAGGGGGCTTTCACCCCTCCACTTT. Translating it yields CATGIGRGLSPLHF.

V and J are TRBV24-1 and TRBJ2-2, with 8 bases fitting TRBD1. Per the germline V gene, CDR1 is KGHDR and CDR2 is SFDVKD. The CDR3 length is 14 residues. With V trimmed by 10 bases and J by 4 bases, 7 bases remained unmatched. This CDR3 reads CATEDRAATGELFF. In nucleotides, the CDR3 is TGTGCCACGGAGGACAGGGCGGCCACCGGGGAGCTGTTTTTT.

This rearrangement joins TRBV28 to TRBJ2-3; 8 nucleotides agree with TRBD2. Germline V lookup: CDR1 MDHEN, CDR2 SYDVKM. The CDR3 length is 14 residues. The junction had 1 base not matched to a gene; V was cut back by 5 bases and J by 0 bases. The CDR3 loop reads CASSTSGSTDTQYF. For the CDR3, the DNA is TGTGCCAGCAGTACTAGCGGCAGCACAGATACGCAGTATTTT.

The chain uses TRBV29-1 and TRBJ2-1; possibly TRBD2 for D (6 bases). This CDR3 comprises 11 residues. V gave up 5 bases and J gave up 6 bases, with 8 bases separating them. The V gene's germline CDR1 is SQVTM and CDR2 ANQGSEA. The CDR3 sequence is CSVRTINEQFF. CDR3 DNA sequence: TGCAGCGTTCGGACTATCAATGAGCAGTTCTTC.

This chain connects TRBV3-1 (or the pseudogene TRBV3-2) to TRBJ2-7, with D perhaps matching TRBD2 (6 bases). V shed 1 base and J shed 3 bases, with 7 bases lying between them. This CDR3 is 13 amino acids long. Germline CDR1 LGHDT, CDR2 YNNKEL (reference sequence). In nucleotides, the CDR3 is TGTGCCAGCAGCCAAGTCGGGGGCTACGAGCAGTACTTC. This gives the protein CASSQVGGYEQYF.

The chain is built from TRBV18 and TRBJ1-2, with 7 nucleotides matching TRBD1. Germline lookup yields CDR1 KGHSH and CDR2 LQKENI. With 5 bases clipped from V and 8 bases from J, the junction kept 11 bases outside the gene matches. This CDR3 region has 14 residues. CDR3 nucleotides: TGTGCCAGCTCATACGGGACAGAGTCATCCGGCTACACCTTC. It is translated as CASSYGTESSGYTF.

V and J are TRBV4-1 and TRBJ2-1, with 11 nucleotides matching TRBD2. Trimming cost V 4 bases and J 3 bases; bases outside gene matches: 5. The CDR3 is 16 residues long. Germline V CDR1 and CDR2: MGHRA, YSYEKL. CDR3 residues: CASSLPSGGHYNEQFF. The CDR3 nucleotides are TGCGCCAGCAGCCTCCCTAGCGGGGGGCACTACAATGAGCAGTTCTTC.

V and J are TRBV2 and TRBJ2-1, with D tentatively TRBD2 (6 bases). The CDR3 consists of 16 residues. Trimming stripped 1 base from V and 4 bases from J, with 14 bases between. In germline, CDR1 is SNHLY, CDR2 FYNNEI. CDR3 coding DNA: TGTGCCAGCAGTGAAGACTCCGGGGGATGGTACAATGAGCAGTTCTTC. Its protein product is CASSEDSGGWYNEQFF.

The count of this clone is one. The V gene is TRBV30, the J gene TRBJ2-7; the D gene is possibly TRBD1 (6 bases). Trimming pared 0 bases from V and 8 bases from J, leaving 17 bases between. CDR1 is GTSNPN and CDR2 is SVGIG in the germline V gene (reference sequence). There are 14 residues in the CDR3. The CDR3 DNA follows: TGTGCCTGGAGTGTACCAGGGGTTAGGGCCAAGCAGTACTTC. Amino acid sequence: CAWSVPGVRAKQYF.

V gene TRBV7-2 combines with J gene TRBJ2-1; TRBD1 matches 11 bases. This CDR3 has 15 amino acids. Germline CDR1 reads SGHTA; CDR2 reads FQGNSA. The V and J ends lost 5 bases and 4 bases, in that order; junction bases with no gene match: 4. CDR3: CASSPGTGGYNEQFF. CDR3 nucleotides: TGTGCCAGCAGCCCCGGGACAGGGGGGTACAATGAGCAGTTCTTC.

This chain joins TRBV28 and TRBJ2-1; TRBD1 matches 9 bases. The trim removed 5 bases at V and 4 bases at J, leaving 6 bases unmatched. The CDR3 runs 15 residues. Germline V CDR1 and CDR2: MDHEN, SYDVKM. The CDR3 region is CASSTTGGSYNEQFF. CDR3 coding DNA: TGTGCCAGCAGTACGACAGGGGGTTCATACAATGAGCAGTTCTTC. Filled out from reference TRBV28 and TRBJ2-1, the complete variable domain reads DVKVTQSSRYLVKRTGEKVFLECVQDMDHENMFWYRQDPGLGLRLIYFSYDVKMKEKGDIPEGYSVSREKKERFSLILESASTNQTSMYLCASSTTGGSYNEQFFGPGTRLTVL.

This clone was observed a few times. This rearrangement joins TRBV16 to TRBJ2-1; 13 bases match TRBD2. Germline V gives CDR1 KGHSY, CDR2 FQNENV. The J segment lost 4 bases and the V segment lost 7 bases, leaving 4 bases of the junction unmatched. The CDR3 consists of 15 residues. As DNA, the CDR3 is TGTGCCAGCACCCGGACTAGCGGGGGATACAATGAGCAGTTCTTC. Amino acids: CASTRTSGGYNEQFF.

This rearrangement joins TRBV9 to TRBJ1-6, with no clear D. V was cut by 3 bases and J by 5 bases, with 33 bases left in between. The germline V gene has CDR1 SGDLS and CDR2 YYNGEE. The CDR3 totals 22 residues. The CDR3 protein is CASSAPLRGGALVFSDNSPLHF. Written as DNA, the CDR3 is TGTGCCAGCAGCGCCCCACTACGAGGAGGCGCGTTAGTTTTCTCGGATAATTCACCCCTCCACTTT.

V and J are TRBV2 and TRBJ1-6, with 8 nucleotides matching TRBD1. The germline V gene encodes CDR1 SNHLY and CDR2 FYNNEI. With 4 bases clipped from V and 7 bases from J, the junction kept 9 bases outside the gene matches. CDR3 size: 16 residues. The CDR3 protein is CASSGGGQGTNSPLHF. In nucleotides, the CDR3 is TGTGCCAGCAGTGGGGGAGGACAGGGCACAAATTCACCCCTCCACTTT.

This clone was found once. Distinct nucleotide sequences in the sample also encode this CDR3. The J gene is TRBJ2-7, the V gene TRBV5-1; 10 nucleotides align to TRBD1. The CDR3 spans 14 residues. The germline CDR1 and CDR2 sequences are SGHRS and YFSETQ. J gave up 4 bases and V 3 bases, and 4 bases lay outside the gene matches. CDR3 coding DNA: TGCGCCAGCAGCTCGGGACAGGGGACGTACGAGCAGTACTTC. Its translation: CASSSGQGTYEQYF.

The chain combines TRBV2 with TRBJ2-1; 9 bases fit TRBD2. The CDR3 sequence is 17 residues long. CDR1 SNHLY and CDR2 FYNNEI come from the germline V gene. J was trimmed by 9 bases and V by 6 bases; bases with no gene match: 18. CDR3 coding DNA: TGTGCCAGCAGAAATCGGACTCTTGCGGGGGGGCCGGGTGAGCAGTTCTTC. Translating it yields CASRNRTLAGGPGEQFF.

The V call is TRBV9, the J call TRBJ2-5; 10 bases are shared with TRBD2. The CDR3 covers 16 residues. The germline V gene has CDR1 SGDLS and CDR2 YYNGEE. J was trimmed by 2 bases and V by 3 bases; bases with no gene match: 7. CDR3 sequence (DNA): TGTGCCAGCAGCGAGAGCGGGGGGGGCTATCAAGAGACCCAGTACTTC. Translation gives CASSESGGGYQETQYF. Full variable domain (remainder filled in from reference TRBV9 and TRBJ2-5): DSGVTQTPKHLITATGQRVTLRCSPRSGDLSVYWYQQSLDQGLQFLIQYYNGEERAKGNILERFSAQQFPDLHSELNLSSLELGDSALYFCASSESGGGYQETQYFGPGTRLLVL.

V gene TRBV29-1 combines with J gene TRBJ2-1; 7 positions agree with TRBD1. Germline V lookup: CDR1 SQVTM, CDR2 ANQGSEA. This CDR3 is built from 13 residues. In nucleotides, the CDR3 is TGCAGTGTTACAGGGACAGACGCCAATGAGCAGTTCTTC. As protein: CSVTGTDANEQFF.

The chain uses TRBV12-2 and TRBJ2-3; TRBD2 is taken as the D call from the table, unchecked against the DNA. TRBV12-2 is a known pseudogene. CDR3 size: 15 residues. The CDR3 reads CASRLLTRDTDTQYF. For the CDR3, the DNA is TGTGCAAGTCGCTTACTGACTAGAGACACAGATACGCAGTATTTT.

The rearrangement joins TRBV5-4 to TRBJ2-6; the D gene is possibly TRBD1 (6 bases). With 4 bases removed from V and 0 bases from J, the gap between germline ends came to 14 bases. Germline values: CDR1 SGHNT, CDR2 YYREEE (reference sequence). This CDR3 spans 17 amino acids. This chain's CDR3 is CASSVVGRGSGANVLTF. DNA for the CDR3: TGTGCCAGCAGCGTGGTGGGCAGGGGCTCTGGGGCCAACGTCCTGACTTTC.

V usage is TRBV30 and J usage is TRBJ1-1; TRBD1 matches at 9 bases. The CDR3 spans 14 residues. Germline V lookup: CDR1 GTSNPN, CDR2 SVGIG (reference sequence). V lost 5 bases, J lost 7 bases, and 11 bases stayed unmatched. Here the CDR3 reads CAWGDEDRGDEAFF. The CDR3, as DNA: TGTGCCTGGGGAGACGAGGACAGGGGTGATGAAGCTTTCTTT. The full variable domain, completed using reference TRBV30 and TRBJ1-1, is SQTIHQWPATLVQPVGSPLSLECTVEGTSNPNLYWYRQAAGRGLQLLFYSVGIGQISSEVPQNLSASRPQDRQFILSSKKLLLSDSGFYLCAWGDEDRGDEAFFGQGTRLTVV.

The chain links TRBV3-1 (or the pseudogene TRBV3-2) to TRBJ2-5; 7 positions match TRBD2. Germline-derived CDR1 and CDR2 are LGHDT and YNNKEL (reference sequence). The ends lost 0 bases at V and 5 bases at J; junction bases unmatched: 9. CDR3 length: 16 amino acids. CDR3 sequence reads: CASSQEGAGSGETQYF. The CDR3 DNA reads as TGTGCCAGCAGCCAAGAGGGAGCGGGGTCCGGGGAGACCCAGTACTTC.

The chain couples TRBV4-1 to TRBJ2-3; D uncertain. V lost 0 bases and J 2 bases, leaving 15 bases between the germline ends. The CDR3 spans 17 residues. The germline gives CDR1 MGHRA, CDR2 YSYEKL. This CDR3 is CASSQEIETRYTDTQYF. CDR3 nucleotide sequence: TGCGCCAGCAGCCAAGAAATCGAGACAAGATACACAGATACGCAGTATTTT.